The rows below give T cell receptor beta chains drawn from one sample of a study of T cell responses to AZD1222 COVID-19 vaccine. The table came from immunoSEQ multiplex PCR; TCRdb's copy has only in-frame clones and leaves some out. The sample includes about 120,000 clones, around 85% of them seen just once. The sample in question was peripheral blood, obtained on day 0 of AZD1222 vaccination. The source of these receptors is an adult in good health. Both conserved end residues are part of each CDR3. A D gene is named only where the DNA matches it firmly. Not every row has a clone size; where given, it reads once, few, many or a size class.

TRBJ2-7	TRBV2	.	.	TGTGCCAGCAGAATGGGGATGATTTCCTACGAGCAGTACTTC	CASRMGMISYEQYF
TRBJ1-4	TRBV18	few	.	TGTGCCAGCTCACCACCTAATTTTAGGGCAGAAAAACTGTTTTTT	CASSPPNFRAEKLFF
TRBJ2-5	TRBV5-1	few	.	TGCGCCAGCAGCTGGGAAGAGCCAAAAGAGACCCAGTACTTC	CASSWEEPKETQYF
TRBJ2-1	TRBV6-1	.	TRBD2	TGTGCCAGCAGTGAAGCTTTGAGCGGGAGTTGGAATGAGCAGTTCTTC	CASSEALSGSWNEQFF
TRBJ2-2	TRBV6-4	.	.	TGTGCCAGCAGTGACGTTGCGGGGCAAACCGGGGAGCTGTTTTTT	CASSDVAGQTGELFF
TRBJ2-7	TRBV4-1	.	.	TGCGCCAGCAGCCAAGGGGAAAGAGGTTACGAGCAGTACTTC	CASSQGERGYEQYF
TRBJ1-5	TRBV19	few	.	TGTGCCAGTAGCAGCAGGGACTTAGTCAGCAATCAGCCCCAGCATTTT	CASSSRDLVSNQPQHF
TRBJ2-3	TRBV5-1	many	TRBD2	TGCGCCAGCAGCTTGTCTAGCGGGGGGGTTAGCACAGATACGCAGTATTTT	CASSLSSGGVSTDTQYF
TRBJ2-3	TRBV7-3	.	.	TGTGCCAGCAGAGATGACCGCGACACAGATACGCAGTATTTT	CASRDDRDTDTQYF
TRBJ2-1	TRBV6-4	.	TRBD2	TGTGCCAGCAGTGTTGGGACTAGCGCCTACAATGAGCAGTTCTTC	CASSVGTSAYNEQFF
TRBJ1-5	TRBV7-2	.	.	TGTGCCAGCAGCTTTTCACAAGGCAATCAGCCCCAGCATTTT	CASSFSQGNQPQHF
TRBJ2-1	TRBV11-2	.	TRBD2	TGTGCCAGCAGCTTATATGGGGAGGGTAGGCCGTTCTTC	CASSLYGEGRPFF
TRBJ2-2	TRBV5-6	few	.	TGTGCCAGCAGCTTGAACGGGAACACCGGGGAGCTGTTTTTT	CASSLNGNTGELFF
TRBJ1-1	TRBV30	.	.	TGTGCCTGGAGTGAGGTGAACACTGAAGCTTTCTTT	CAWSEVNTEAFF
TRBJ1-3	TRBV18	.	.	TGTGCCAGCTCACCAGGGGTGCCTGGAAACACCATATATTTT	CASSPGVPGNTIYF
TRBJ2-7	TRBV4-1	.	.	TGCGCCAGCAGCCCGTTCCTCAGGGAGAACGAGCAGTACTTC	CASSPFLRENEQYF
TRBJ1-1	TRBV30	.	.	TGTGCCTGGAGTGTACCCCTCGAGGTTGCTGAAGCTTTCTTT	CAWSVPLEVAEAFF
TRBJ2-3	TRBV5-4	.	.	TGTGCCAGCAGCTTGGGGTTTCTAGCAGCCAAAGATACGCAGTATTTT	CASSLGFLAAKDTQYF
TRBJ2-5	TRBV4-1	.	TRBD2	TGCGCCAGCAGCCAAAGCGTGGCTAGCGGGGGCCAAGAGACCCAGTACTTC	CASSQSVASGGQETQYF
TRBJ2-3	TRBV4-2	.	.	TGTGCCAGCAGCCAAGAGACCAGCGTAGCTCTCGGGACAGATACGCAGTATTTT	CASSQETSVALGTDTQYF
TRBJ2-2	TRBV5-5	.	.	TGTGCCAGCAGCTTCGGAGGGGAAGTGGCCGGGGAGCTGTTTTTT	CASSFGGEVAGELFF
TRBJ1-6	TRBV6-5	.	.	TGTGCCAGCAGTTACTGGGAGGTTTATTCACCCCTCCACTTT	CASSYWEVYSPLHF
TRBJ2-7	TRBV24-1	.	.	TGTGCTACAGGTAGCTCCTACGAGCAGTACTTC	CATGSSYEQYF
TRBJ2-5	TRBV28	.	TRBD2	TGTGCCAGCAGTCCCCACCCCAGCGGGGCGTACCAAGAGACCCAGTACTTC	CASSPHPSGAYQETQYF
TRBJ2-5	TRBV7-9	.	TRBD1	TGTGCCAGCAGCTTGACAGGGAAAGAGACCCAGTACTTC	CASSLTGKETQYF
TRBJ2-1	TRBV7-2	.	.	TGTGCCAGCAGTACTACCCCCGACAGCTACAATGAGCAGTTCTTC	CASSTTPDSYNEQFF